A selection of T cell receptor beta chains follows, all from one sample in a study of cytomegalovirus exposure and HLA in healthy donors. Sequencing was performed with immunoSEQ multiplex PCR; in TCRdb, only in-frame clones are kept and a portion is missing. The sample table sets out about 190,000 clones. Sequencing used PBMCs. Every receptor here comes from a woman in her 30s in good health and CMV-seropositive. The CDR3 runs from the conserved cysteine through the conserved F or W. A D gene is named only where the DNA matches it firmly.

CDR3 | DNA | V | D | J
CASSEAPGEGETQYF | TGTGCCAGCAGTGAAGCGCCAGGGGAAGGGGAGACCCAGTACTTC | TRBV6-1 | . | TRBJ2-5
CAWGLAGGTMNTGELFF | TGTGCCTGGGGACTAGCGGGAGGAACCATGAACACCGGGGAGCTGTTTTTT | TRBV30 | TRBD2 | TRBJ2-2
CASSKGTEETQYF | TGTGCCAGCAGCAAAGGGACAGAAGAGACCCAGTACTTC | TRBV7-8 | TRBD1 | TRBJ2-5
CASSLGEGGYGYTF | TGTGCCAGCAGCTTGGGAGAGGGAGGCTATGGCTACACCTTC | TRBV7-9 | . | TRBJ1-2
CASSYRRDRKNGYTF | TGTGCCAGCAGCTACCGCCGGGACAGAAAAAATGGCTACACCTTC | TRBV11-3 | TRBD1 | TRBJ1-2
CASSVVTSGSLSYNEQFF | TGTGCCAGCAGCGTAGTCACTAGCGGGAGTCTTTCCTACAATGAGCAGTTCTTC | TRBV9 | TRBD2 | TRBJ2-1
CASSQGTSGNYEQYF | TGCGCCAGCAGCCAAGGAACTAGCGGGAACTACGAGCAGTACTTC | TRBV4-3 | TRBD2 | TRBJ2-7
CASSSGLATDTQYF | TGTGCCAGCAGCTCCGGACTAGCGACAGATACGCAGTATTTT | TRBV7-9 | TRBD2 | TRBJ2-3
CASSPGAGSTDTQYF | TGTGCCAGCAGCCCCGGAGCGGGGAGCACAGATACGCAGTATTTT | TRBV7-7 | TRBD2 | TRBJ2-3
CASSPAHLRGDSSNEQFF | TGTGCCAGCAGCCCGGCCCACTTGCGGGGGGACTCGAGCAATGAGCAGTTCTTC | TRBV7-6 | TRBD2 | TRBJ2-1
CASSLGTSSDTQYF | TGTGCCAGCAGCCTCGGGACTTCCTCCGATACGCAGTATTTT | TRBV7-7 | . | TRBJ2-3
CASSSNGEKLFF | TGTGCCAGCAGCTCGAACGGTGAAAAACTGTTTTTT | TRBV7-2 | . | TRBJ1-4
CASSFGQGTEAFF | TGTGCCAGCAGCTTCGGACAGGGAACTGAAGCTTTCTTT | TRBV7-2 | TRBD1 | TRBJ1-1
CASSPGSGSDTQYF | TGTGCCAGCTCACCGGGTAGCGGGAGCGATACGCAGTATTTT | TRBV18 | TRBD2 | TRBJ2-3
CASSKDREAPQPQHF | TGTGCCAGTAGTAAGGACAGGGAGGCCCCTCAGCCCCAGCATTTT | TRBV19 | TRBD1 | TRBJ1-5
CATSARTSVKETQYF | TGTGCCACCAGCGCCCGGACTAGCGTTAAGGAGACCCAGTACTTC | TRBV15 | TRBD2 | TRBJ2-5
CASSLSRYEQYF | TGTGCCAGCAGCCTATCCCGCTACGAGCAGTACTTC | TRBV14 | . | TRBJ2-7
CASSLAVGGGGEQFF | TGTGCCAGCAGCTTAGCGGTCGGCGGGGGGGGTGAGCAGTTCTTC | TRBV7-8 | TRBD2 | TRBJ2-1
CASSPLGGNYGYTF | TGTGCCAGCAGCCCTCTAGGAGGGAACTATGGCTACACCTTC | TRBV5-4 | . | TRBJ1-2
CASSPRLDRTGELFF | TGTGCCAGCAGCCCCCGTCTAGATCGGACCGGGGAGCTGTTTTTT | TRBV6-5 | . | TRBJ2-2
CASTQSLARYGQYF | TGTGCCAGCACCCAATCACTAGCGAGGTACGGGCAGTACTTC | TRBV13 | TRBD2 | TRBJ2-7
CASGINYGYTF | TGTGCTAGTGGTATAAACTATGGCTACACCTTC | TRBV12-5 | . | TRBJ1-2
CATSPGLDSNYGYTF | TGTGCCACCAGCCCGGGCCTCGACAGTAACTATGGCTACACCTTC | TRBV15 | . | TRBJ1-2
CASSLNLAGGRNTGELFF | TGTGCCAGCAGCTTGAATCTAGCGGGAGGGCGGAACACCGGGGAGCTGTTTTTT | TRBV5-4 | TRBD2 | TRBJ2-2
CASSRGGLDGYTF | TGTGCCAGCAGTCGCGGGGGTCTTGATGGCTACACCTTC | TRBV6-6 | . | TRBJ1-2
CASSEWPRLTTYEQYF | TGTGCCAGCAGTGAGTGGCCGAGGCTTACCACCTACGAGCAGTACTTC | TRBV6-1 | . | TRBJ2-7
CAISELGQPRFNGAFF | TGTGCCATCAGTGAATTGGGACAGCCACGCTTTAATGGAGCTTTCTTT | TRBV10-3 | TRBD1 | TRBJ1-1
CASSRGGVDSPLHF | TGCGCCTCCAGCAGGGGAGGGGTGGATTCACCCCTCCACTTT | TRBV5-1 | . | TRBJ1-6
CASRGPGKASSYEQYF | TGTGCCAGTAGAGGACCAGGGAAGGCTAGCTCCTACGAGCAGTACTTC | TRBV19 | . | TRBJ2-7
CASSSPSGRAGEQYF | TGTGCCAGCAGTTCCCCTAGCGGGAGGGCCGGCGAGCAGTACTTC | TRBV28 | TRBD2 | TRBJ2-7
CASSQRGLAEMAPLYF | TGCGCCAGCAGCCAACGGGGACTAGCGGAGATGGCCCCCCTCTACTTC | TRBV4-3 | TRBD2 | TRBJ2-7
CASSQEPSSPTGNQPQHF | TGCGCCAGCAGCCAAGAACCGTCTTCGCCAACGGGCAATCAGCCCCAGCATTTT | TRBV4-1 | . | TRBJ1-5
CASSSDRRGADTQYF | TGTGCCAGCAGCTCAGATCGAAGGGGCGCAGATACGCAGTATTTT | TRBV13 | . | TRBJ2-3
CASSEGHNSNQPQHF | TGTGCCAGCAGTGAGGGGCATAATAGCAATCAGCCCCAGCATTTT | TRBV2 | . | TRBJ1-5
CASSPRGYGNGYTF | TGTGCCAGCAGCCCCAGGGGGTACGGTAATGGCTACACCTTC | TRBV5-6 | TRBD1 | TRBJ1-2
CASSLGGQGSEKLFF | TGCGCCAGCAGCTTGGGGGGGCAGGGTAGTGAAAAACTGTTTTTT | TRBV5-1 | . | TRBJ1-4
CASSAGLAARNYNEQFF | TGTGCCAGCAGTGCAGGACTAGCGGCCCGCAACTACAATGAGCAGTTCTTC | TRBV6-4 | TRBD2 | TRBJ2-1
CASSQDRKSPGGSEKLFF | TGCGCCAGCAGCCAAGATCGGAAGTCTCCAGGAGGAAGTGAAAAACTGTTTTTT | TRBV4-3 | . | TRBJ1-4
CASSPYRTGELFF | TGCGCCAGCAGTCCCTACAGGACCGGGGAGCTGTTTTTT | TRBV10-1 | . | TRBJ2-2
CAWSRGGAYEQYF | TGTGCCTGGAGTCGGGGGGGCGCCTACGAGCAGTACTTC | TRBV30 | TRBD2 | TRBJ2-7
CASSQEPKTNRRF | TGCGCCAGCAGCCAAGAGCCTAAGACTAATAGGCGCTTC | TRBV4-3 | . | TRBJ1-2
CASSISGQYGYTF | TGTGCCAGTAGTATATCGGGACAGTATGGCTACACCTTC | TRBV19 | TRBD1 | TRBJ1-2
CASSSQGAEAFF | TGTGCCAGCAGCTCTCAGGGGGCTGAAGCTTTCTTT | TRBV13 | TRBD1 | TRBJ1-1
CASSFIAGGPENIQYF | TGTGCCAGCAGCTTTATAGCGGGGGGGCCGGAAAACATTCAGTACTTC | TRBV7-2 | TRBD2 | TRBJ2-4
CASSLGGGSYNEQFF | TGTGCCAGCAGCTTAGGCGGGGGCTCCTACAATGAGCAGTTCTTC | TRBV7-2 | TRBD2 | TRBJ2-1
CASSFLPGGVSNTQYF | TGTGCCAGCAGCTTCCTCCCGGGGGGGGTATCGAATACGCAGTATTTT | TRBV11-2 | TRBD2 | TRBJ2-3
CASSRTGTNEKLFF | TGTGCCAGCAGCCGGACAGGGACTAATGAAAAACTGTTTTTT | TRBV7-9 | TRBD1 | TRBJ1-4
CASSPGQIIYGYTF | TGTGCCAGCAGCCCGGGACAGATAATCTATGGCTACACCTTC | TRBV5-4 | TRBD1 | TRBJ1-2
CASRLAPGNTIYF | TGTGCCAGCAGGTTGGCTCCTGGAAACACCATATATTTT | TRBV7-2 | . | TRBJ1-3
CASSIRGHRNTDTQYF | TGTGCCAGTAGTATTCGAGGGCACAGAAACACAGATACGCAGTATTTT | TRBV19 | . | TRBJ2-3
CASSEQGELYEQYF | TGTGCCAGCAGTGAACAGGGGGAGCTCTACGAGCAGTACTTC | TRBV2 | TRBD1 | TRBJ2-7
CASSTRQESNEQYF | TGTGCCAGCTCAACTCGACAGGAGTCTAACGAGCAGTACTTC | TRBV18 | . | TRBJ2-7
CASSLVREPGELFF | TGTGCCAGCAGCTTAGTACGGGAGCCCGGGGAGCTGTTTTTT | TRBV7-8 | . | TRBJ2-2
CASSLEGSSSGGYTF | TGCGCCAGCAGCTTGGAAGGATCTTCCTCGGGTGGCTACACCTTC | TRBV5-1 | . | TRBJ1-2
CASSLGGQGTEETQYF | TGTGCCAGCAGCTTGGGGGGGCAGGGGACCGAAGAGACCCAGTACTTC | TRBV5-6 | . | TRBJ2-5
CASSLDRVTEAFF | TGTGCCAGCAGCTTAGACAGGGTCACTGAAGCTTTCTTT | TRBV7-2 | . | TRBJ1-1
CASSPRGLANEQYF | TGTGCCAGCAGCCCGAGGGGACTAGCTAACGAGCAGTACTTC | TRBV7-2 | TRBD2 | TRBJ2-7